A single sample is the source of the 26 T cell receptor beta chains below, sequenced in a study of blood T cell repertoires in COVID-19. Sequencing was performed with immunoSEQ multiplex PCR; in TCRdb, only in-frame clones are kept and a portion is missing. The data contain some 93,000 clones, approximately 80% of them singletons. Sequences were obtained from peripheral blood. These receptors were collected from a man between 65 and 79 years old with acute or convalescent COVID-19.

This clone was seen more than once but under ten times. This chain connects TRBV5-4 to TRBJ1-2; D is possibly TRBD1 (6 bases). The CDR3 is 13 amino acids. CDR1 is SGHNT and CDR2 is YYREEE in the germline V gene (reference sequence). Trimming shortened V by 2 bases and J by 4 bases, and 9 bases separated the two germline ends. The CDR3 protein is CASSFGQRYGYTF. The CDR3 DNA reads as TGTGCCAGCAGCTTCGGACAGCGCTATGGCTACACCTTC.

The table lists this clone with a count of one. This chain uses TRBV7-2 with TRBJ2-7, with D hard to call. Looked up from germline, CDR1 is SGHTA and CDR2 is FQGNSA. The CDR3 spans 13 residues. V dropped 2 bases and J dropped 3 bases, with 8 bases sitting between them. CDR3 region: CASSLFPSYEQYF. CDR3 nucleotide sequence: TGTGCCAGCAGCTTATTTCCGAGCTACGAGCAGTACTTC.

This clone was counted a single time. The chain's CDR3 is CASSLRGGYTF. The CDR3 DNA reads as TGTGCCAGCAGCCTAAGGGGCGGCTACACCTTC. The chain uses TRBV5-6 and TRBJ1-2; possible D gene TRBD1, 5 bases. The CDR3 runs 11 residues. The V end was cut by 4 bases, the J end by 8 bases, with 9 bases between. CDR1 SGHDT and CDR2 YYEEEE come from the germline V gene.

V usage is TRBV5-4 and J usage is TRBJ2-1; TRBD2 might be the D (5 bases). This CDR3 comprises 17 residues. With 4 bases removed from V and 6 bases from J, the gap between germline ends came to 23 bases. Looked up from germline, CDR1 is SGHNT and CDR2 is YYREEE (reference sequence). The CDR3 protein is CASSQPGGALISNEQFF. Here the CDR3 DNA reads TGTGCCAGCAGCCAACCAGGAGGAGCCCTTATCTCCAATGAGCAGTTCTTC.

In its sample, this clone was seen a few times. V and J are TRBV3-1 (or the pseudogene TRBV3-2) and TRBJ1-3; TRBD1 aligns across 7 bases. This CDR3 spans 15 amino acids. Looked up from germline, CDR1 is LGHDT and CDR2 is YNNKEL (reference sequence). With V trimmed by 3 bases and J by 4 bases, 6 bases remained unmatched. CDR3 in amino acids: CASSQRGGNGNTIYF. CDR3 bases: TGTGCCAGCAGCCAGAGAGGGGGCAACGGAAACACCATATATTTT.

V gene TRBV21-1 combines with J gene TRBJ1-5; the table's D call TRBD1 went unverified against the DNA. TRBV21-1 is an annotated pseudogene. The CDR3 runs 15 residues. The CDR3 loop reads CASSTIGQGFLPQHF. As DNA, the CDR3 is TGTGCCAGCAGCACAATTGGACAGGGGTTTTTGCCCCAGCATTTT.

The CDR3 protein is CASSRSGGRGNEQFF. The CDR3 bases are TGTGCCAGCAGCCGATCGGGGGGCCGGGGCAATGAGCAGTTCTTC. The rearrangement uses TRBV3-1 (or the pseudogene TRBV3-2) and TRBJ2-1, with a weak D call TRBD2 (7 bases). With 4 bases removed from V and 6 bases from J, the gap between germline ends came to 16 bases. The germline V gene encodes CDR1 LGHDT and CDR2 YNNKEL (reference sequence). The CDR3 loop spans 15 amino acids.

This clone has just a few counts. The V call is TRBV27, the J call TRBJ1-3; no clear D. The germline CDR1 and CDR2 sequences are MNHEY and SMNVEV (reference sequence). V lost 0 bases, J lost 2 bases, and 8 bases lay in between. The CDR3 length is 15 residues. CDR3 DNA: TGTGCCAGCAGTTTATCCAGGCAGCCTGGAAACACCATATATTTT. As protein: CASSLSRQPGNTIYF.

CDR3 loop: CASSSGQRSYGYTF. CDR3 nucleotides: TGTGCCAGCAGTTCCGGACAGCGTTCTTATGGCTACACCTTC. V gene TRBV6-5 combines with J gene TRBJ1-2; TRBD1 might be the D (6 bases). Trimming shortened V by 4 bases and J by 5 bases, and 14 bases separated the two germline ends. The CDR3 totals 14 residues. Germline loops: CDR1 MNHEY, CDR2 SVGAGI.

The chain uses TRBV6-4 and TRBJ1-2, with 9 bases matching TRBD1. The trim removed 4 bases at V and 8 bases at J, leaving 11 bases unmatched. The germline V gene encodes CDR1 MRHNA and CDR2 SNTAGT. The CDR3 covers 15 residues. CDR3 protein: CASSGADRGKYGYTF. CDR3 DNA: TGTGCCAGCAGTGGAGCGGACAGGGGAAAGTACGGCTACACCTTC.

The table lists this clone with a few counts. The V and J genes are TRBV5-6 and TRBJ1-5, with D possibly matching TRBD1 (6 bases). The germline V gene encodes CDR1 SGHDT and CDR2 YYEEEE. V shed 0 bases and J shed 4 bases, with 11 bases lying between them. The CDR3 totals 15 residues. CDR3 in DNA: TGTGCCAGCAGCTTGGAGGGGGAGTTGAATCAGCCCCAGCATTTT. Translated: CASSLEGELNQPQHF. The full variable domain, in which reference TRBV5-6 and TRBJ1-5 provide the parts outside the CDR3, is DAGVTQSPTHLIKTRGQQVTLRCSPKSGHDTVSWYQQALGQGPQFIFQYYEEEERQRGNFPDRFSGHQFPNYSSELNVNALLLGDSALYLCASSLEGELNQPQHFGDGTRLSIL.

The chain combines TRBV25-1 with TRBJ2-2; tentative D call: TRBD2 (5 bases). This CDR3 is 14 amino acids long. Germline values: CDR1 MGHDK, CDR2 SYGVNS. Trimming removed 1 base from V and 4 bases from J, with 7 bases in between. Here the CDR3 reads CASSEWRATGELFF. CDR3 in DNA: TGTGCCAGCAGTGAATGGCGGGCCACCGGGGAGCTGTTTTTT.

The chain joins TRBV12-3 or TRBV12-4 to TRBJ1-1; D may be TRBD1 (5 bases). The germline V and J ends were trimmed by 7 bases and 4 bases, with 13 bases remaining between them. The length of the CDR3 is 13 residues. In DNA, the CDR3 is TGTGCCAGCACCCTCACAGGATCCACTGAAGCTTTCTTT. Translating it yields CASTLTGSTEAFF.

The chain is built from TRBV19 and TRBJ1-1; 8 bases are shared with TRBD1. V lost 5 bases to trimming and J lost 1 base; unmatched junction nucleotides: 6. The CDR3 totals 15 residues. Per germline, CDR1 LNHDA and CDR2 SQIVND (reference sequence). This CDR3 is CASSPGGTGNTEAFF. In nucleotides, the CDR3 is TGTGCCAGTAGTCCCGGAGGGACAGGGAACACTGAAGCTTTCTTT.

V is TRBV3-1 (or the pseudogene TRBV3-2) and J is TRBJ1-5, with 7 nucleotides matching TRBD1. The CDR3 is 18 residues long. J lost 3 bases, V lost 0 bases, and 11 bases had no gene match. Germline CDR1 reads LGHDT; CDR2 reads YNNKEL (reference sequence). CDR3 coding DNA: TGTGCCAGCAGCCAAGATCATCCACGAGGGACAGTCAATCAGCCCCAGCATTTT. The encoded protein is CASSQDHPRGTVNQPQHF.

J is TRBJ2-2 and V is TRBV5-4, with TRBD2 matching 8 bases. This CDR3 spans 14 amino acids. From germline, CDR1 is SGHNT and CDR2 YYREEE (reference sequence). V trimming: 6 bases; J trimming: 3 bases; junction bases outside the gene matches: 4. The CDR3 reads CASKAGGHTGELFF. The CDR3 nucleotides are TGTGCCAGCAAGGCGGGAGGTCACACCGGGGAGCTGTTTTTT.

J is TRBJ1-1 and V is TRBV12-3 or TRBV12-4; D is perhaps TRBD1 (6 bases). V lost 6 bases and J lost 7, with 12 bases in between. The CDR3 is 12 residues long. The CDR3 spells CASRTGYGEAFF. CDR3 nucleotide sequence: TGTGCCAGCAGAACAGGGTATGGTGAAGCTTTCTTT.

This clone turned up a few times. The chain carries TRBV5-1 and TRBJ1-6; TRBD1 might be the D (5 bases). The length of the CDR3 is 14 residues. V lost 5 bases and J 0 bases, leaving 6 bases between the germline ends. CDR1 SGHRS and CDR2 YFSETQ come from the germline V gene. The CDR3 loop is CASRTDSYNSPLHF. The CDR3 DNA reads TGCGCCAGCAGGACAGACTCCTATAATTCACCCCTCCACTTT. Looking up the rest from reference TRBV5-1 and TRBJ1-6 gives the full variable domain: KAGVTQTPRYLIKTRGQQVTLSCSPISGHRSVSWYQQTPGQGLQFLFEYFSETQRNKGNFPGRFSGRQFSNSRSEMNVSTLELGDSALYLCASRTDSYNSPLHFGNGTRLTVT.

V usage is TRBV11-2 and J usage is TRBJ1-2, with TRBD1 identical over 9 bases. Looked up from germline, CDR1 is SGHAT and CDR2 is FQNNGV. V dropped 6 bases and J dropped 3; count of bases not matched to a gene: 2. The CDR3 sequence is 13 residues long. In DNA form, the CDR3 reads TGTGCCAGCAGTTGGGACAGGGACTATGGCTACACCTTC. As protein: CASSWDRDYGYTF.

This clone occurred once. V and J are TRBV5-1 and TRBJ1-4; D possibly corresponds to TRBD1 (5 bases). The V end lost 0 bases, the J end lost 3 bases, and 15 bases lay between the germline ends. The CDR3 totals 17 residues. The germline CDR1 and CDR2 sequences are SGHRS and YFSETQ. CDR3 amino acids: CASSLGGLGPSNEKLFF. As DNA, the CDR3 is TGCGCCAGCAGCTTGGGGGGTTTGGGGCCATCTAATGAAAAACTGTTTTTT. Full variable domain (outside the CDR3, taken from reference TRBV5-1 and TRBJ1-4): KAGVTQTPRYLIKTRGQQVTLSCSPISGHRSVSWYQQTPGQGLQFLFEYFSETQRNKGNFPGRFSGRQFSNSRSEMNVSTLELGDSALYLCASSLGGLGPSNEKLFFGSGTQLSVL.

The CDR3 region has the DNA TGTGCCAGCTCGGACCGACAGAACATCTATGGCTACACCTTC. This gives the protein CASSDRQNIYGYTF. The V call is TRBV18, the J call TRBJ1-2; D perhaps matches TRBD1 (5 bases). The CDR3 is 14 residues long. From germline, CDR1 is KGHSH and CDR2 LQKENI. The V gene lost 6 bases and the J gene lost 4 bases, with 15 bases spanning the gap.

The CDR3 is CASSQAGTGSNTEAFF. CDR3 sequence (DNA): TGTGCCAGCTCACAAGCCGGGACAGGGTCGAACACTGAAGCTTTCTTT. The chain recombines TRBV18 with TRBJ1-1; 9 bases are shared with TRBD1. The CDR3 length is 16 residues. Trimming at V came to 4 bases and at J to 1 base, leaving 7 bases not matched to a gene. Looked up from germline, CDR1 is KGHSH and CDR2 is LQKENI.

The rearrangement joins TRBV3-1 (or the pseudogene TRBV3-2) to TRBJ1-6; possibly TRBD1 for D (5 bases). The CDR3 totals 17 residues. Germline V gene data show CDR1 as LGHDT and CDR2 as YNNKEL (reference sequence). The V and J ends lost 0 bases and 2 bases respectively, with 11 bases between them. CDR3 DNA sequence: TGTGCCAGCAGCCAAGAAGGGGCGCGCCCCTATAATTCACCCCTCCACTTT. This encodes CASSQEGARPYNSPLHF.

The chain combines TRBV6-5 with TRBJ1-3; D unclear. Germline loops: CDR1 MNHEY, CDR2 SVGAGI. Between the trimmed V and J ends, which lost 5 bases and 7 bases, there was a span of 6 bases. The CDR3 spans 11 residues. CDR3 sequence reads: CASSNANTIYF. The CDR3 nucleotides are TGTGCCAGCAGTAATGCGAACACCATATATTTT.

V and J are TRBV9 and TRBJ2-3; no clear D. The CDR3 spans 16 residues. V dropped 0 bases and J dropped 0 bases, with 11 bases sitting between them. Germline CDR1 SGDLS, CDR2 YYNGEE. CDR3: CASSVGGGASTDTQYF. CDR3 sequence (DNA): TGTGCCAGCAGCGTAGGAGGCGGAGCGAGCACAGATACGCAGTATTTT. Complete variable domain (other parts from reference TRBV9 and TRBJ2-3): DSGVTQTPKHLITATGQRVTLRCSPRSGDLSVYWYQQSLDQGLQFLIQYYNGEERAKGNILERFSAQQFPDLHSELNLSSLELGDSALYFCASSVGGGASTDTQYFGPGTRLTVL.

This clone was counted a few times. This chain connects TRBV29-1 to TRBJ2-2, with a possible D match to TRBD1 (5 bases). This CDR3 comprises 13 residues. The V gene's germline CDR1 is SQVTM and CDR2 ANQGSEA. The chain's CDR3 is CAARQKGTGELFF. The CDR3 coding sequence is TGCGCCGCCCGACAGAAGGGCACCGGGGAGCTGTTTTTT.